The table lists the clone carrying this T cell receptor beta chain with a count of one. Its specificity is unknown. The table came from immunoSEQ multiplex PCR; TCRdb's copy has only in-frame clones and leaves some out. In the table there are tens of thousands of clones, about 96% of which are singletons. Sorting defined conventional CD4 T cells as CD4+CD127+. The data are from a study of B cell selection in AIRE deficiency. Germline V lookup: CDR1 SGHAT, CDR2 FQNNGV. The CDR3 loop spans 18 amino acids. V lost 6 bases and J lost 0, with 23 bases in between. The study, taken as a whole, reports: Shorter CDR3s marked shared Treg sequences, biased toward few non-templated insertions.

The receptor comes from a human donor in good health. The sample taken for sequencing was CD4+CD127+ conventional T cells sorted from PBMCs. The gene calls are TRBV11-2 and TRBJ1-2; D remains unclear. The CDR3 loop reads CASSSWAAGRISNYGYTF. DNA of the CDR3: TGTGCCAGCAGTTCCTGGGCGGCGGGTCGCATTTCTAACTATGGCTACACCTTC.